This entry describes one T cell receptor beta chain. The data were produced by immunoSEQ multiplex PCR, yet TCRdb's version contains in-frame clones alone and is incomplete. The sample includes some 62,000 clones, 80% to 90% seen only once; the top ten take about 20%. This sample was taken from a study of blood T cell repertoires in COVID-19. The CDR3 extends over 16 amino acids. Germline lookup yields CDR1 SGHDN and CDR2 FVKESK. The V end was cut by 0 bases, the J end by 4 bases, with 13 bases between. The clonotype originates from a woman in her sixties or seventies with COVID-19, enrolled during active disease. Sequenced sample: peripheral blood. This chain connects TRBV14 to TRBJ2-1; a weak D match, TRBD1 (5 bases). CDR3 sequence (DNA): TGTGCCAGCAGCCAAGATCTAGGGGCGCCATACAATGAGCAGTTCTTC. It encodes CASSQDLGAPYNEQFF.